This entry describes one T cell receptor beta chain. Its antigen is unknown. The data belong to a study of T cell responses to AZD1222 COVID-19 vaccine. Findings and caveats of the study: With two AZD1222 doses given, Spike-specific TCR breadth and depth both rose.

From germline, CDR1 is LNHDA and CDR2 SQIVND (reference sequence). CDR3 length: 12 amino acids. V lost 2 bases, J lost 6 bases, and 7 bases lay in between. Using immunoSEQ multiplex PCR, the repertoire was profiled, and TCRdb retains in-frame clones only, with some absent. The sample has around 200,000 clones, just over 90% seen once. The chain carries TRBV19 and TRBJ1-2; unclear D gene. The sequence derives from an adult in good health. This specimen was peripheral blood, taken on day 0 of AZD1222 vaccination. The CDR3 DNA reads TGTGCCAGTAGTATATCCCTCGATGGCTACACCTTC. This translates into CASSISLDGYTF.